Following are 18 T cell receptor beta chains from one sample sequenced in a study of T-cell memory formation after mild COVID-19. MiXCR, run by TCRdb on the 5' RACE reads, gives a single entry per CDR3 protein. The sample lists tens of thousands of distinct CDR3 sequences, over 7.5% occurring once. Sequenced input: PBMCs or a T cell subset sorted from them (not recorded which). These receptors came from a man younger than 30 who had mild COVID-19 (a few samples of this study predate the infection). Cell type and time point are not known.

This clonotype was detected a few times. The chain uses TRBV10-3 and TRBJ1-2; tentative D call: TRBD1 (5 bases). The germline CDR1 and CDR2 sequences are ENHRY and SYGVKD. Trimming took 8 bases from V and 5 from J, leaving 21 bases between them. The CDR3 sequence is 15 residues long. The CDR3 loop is CAIGDQGGFVYGYTF. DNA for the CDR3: TGTGCCATCGGGGATCAGGGTGGTTTCGTATATGGCTACACCTTC.

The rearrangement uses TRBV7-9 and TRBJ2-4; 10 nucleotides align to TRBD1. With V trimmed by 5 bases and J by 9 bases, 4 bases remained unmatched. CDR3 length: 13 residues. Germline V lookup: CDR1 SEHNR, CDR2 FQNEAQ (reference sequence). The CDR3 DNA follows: TGTGCCAGCAGCGCCGGACAGGGGGGCATTCAGTACTTC. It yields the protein CASSAGQGGIQYF. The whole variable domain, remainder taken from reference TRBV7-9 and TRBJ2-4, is DTGVSQNPRHKITKRGQNVTFRCDPISEHNRLYWYRQTLGQGPEFLTYFQNEAQLEKSRLLSDRFSAERPKGSFSTLEIQRTEQGDSAMYLCASSAGQGGIQYFGAGTRLSVL.

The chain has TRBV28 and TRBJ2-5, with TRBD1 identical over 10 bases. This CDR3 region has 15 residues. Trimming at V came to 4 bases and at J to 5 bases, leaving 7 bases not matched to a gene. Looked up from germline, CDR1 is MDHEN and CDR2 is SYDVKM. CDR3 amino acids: CASSSVTGGAETQYF. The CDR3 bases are TGTGCCAGCAGTTCTGTGACAGGGGGCGCCGAGACCCAGTACTTC.

The CDR3 spells CASSLAPEGIGAFF. In DNA, the CDR3 is TGTGCCAGCAGCTTAGCGCCCGAGGGGATTGGAGCTTTCTTT. The rearrangement joins TRBV7-2 to TRBJ1-1; possibly TRBD1 for D (5 bases). V lost 0 bases and J lost 10, with 15 bases in between. There are 14 residues in the CDR3. Germline lookup yields CDR1 SGHTA and CDR2 FQGNSA.

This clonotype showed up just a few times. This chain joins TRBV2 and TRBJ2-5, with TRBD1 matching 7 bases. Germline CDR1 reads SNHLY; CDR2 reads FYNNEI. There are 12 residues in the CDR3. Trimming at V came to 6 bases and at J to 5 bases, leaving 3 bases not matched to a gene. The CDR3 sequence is CASSDRDETQYF. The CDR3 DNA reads TGTGCCAGCAGCGACAGGGACGAGACCCAGTACTTC.

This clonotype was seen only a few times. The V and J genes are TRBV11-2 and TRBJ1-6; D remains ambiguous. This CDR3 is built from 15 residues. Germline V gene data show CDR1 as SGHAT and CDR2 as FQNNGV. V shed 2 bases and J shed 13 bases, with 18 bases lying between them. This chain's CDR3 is CASSLSLEGYRPLHF. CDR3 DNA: TGTGCCAGCAGCTTATCGTTGGAGGGTTATCGGCCCCTCCACTTT.

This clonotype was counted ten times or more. This chain's CDR3 is CASSLGGPDEQFF. In DNA form, the CDR3 reads TGCGCCAGCAGCTTGGGGGGGCCCGATGAGCAGTTCTTC. The chain carries TRBV5-1 and TRBJ2-1; D is perhaps TRBD1 (6 bases). The CDR3 is 13 amino acids. Per the germline V gene, CDR1 is SGHRS and CDR2 is YFSETQ. Deletions cut 0 bases from V and 8 bases from J, with 9 bases between.

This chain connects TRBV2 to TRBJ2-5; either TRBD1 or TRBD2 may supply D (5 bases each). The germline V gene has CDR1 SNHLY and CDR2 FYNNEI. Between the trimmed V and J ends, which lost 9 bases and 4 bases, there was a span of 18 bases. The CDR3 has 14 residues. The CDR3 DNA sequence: TGTGCCAGTGACCGGGACGCTACTCGAGAGACCCAGTACTTC. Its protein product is CASDRDATRETQYF.

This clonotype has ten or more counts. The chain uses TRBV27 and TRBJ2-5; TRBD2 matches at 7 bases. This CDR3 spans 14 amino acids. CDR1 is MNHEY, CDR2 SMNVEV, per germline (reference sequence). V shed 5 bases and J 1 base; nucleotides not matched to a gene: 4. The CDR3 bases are TGTGCCAGCAGTCGCTCTAGCGGCCAAGAGACCCAGTACTTC. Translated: CASSRSSGQETQYF.

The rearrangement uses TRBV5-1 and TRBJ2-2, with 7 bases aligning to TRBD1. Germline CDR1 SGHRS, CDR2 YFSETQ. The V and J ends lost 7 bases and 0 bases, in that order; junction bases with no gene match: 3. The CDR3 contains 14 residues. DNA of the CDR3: TGCGCCAGCCTCGGGACAGCGAACACCGGGGAGCTGTTTTTT. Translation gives CASLGTANTGELFF.

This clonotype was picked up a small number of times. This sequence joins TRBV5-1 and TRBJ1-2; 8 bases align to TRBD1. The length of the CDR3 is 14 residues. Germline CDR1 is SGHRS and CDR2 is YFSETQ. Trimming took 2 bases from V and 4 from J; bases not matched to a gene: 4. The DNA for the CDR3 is TGCGCCAGCAGCTTTGCAGGGGGCCTCTATGGCTACACCTTC. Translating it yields CASSFAGGLYGYTF.

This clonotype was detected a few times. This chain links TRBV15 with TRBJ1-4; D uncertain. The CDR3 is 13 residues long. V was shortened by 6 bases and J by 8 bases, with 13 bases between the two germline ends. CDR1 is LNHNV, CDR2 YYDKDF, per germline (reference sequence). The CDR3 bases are TGTGCCACCAGTCCGAGGACGGGAGAAAAACTGTTTTTT. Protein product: CATSPRTGEKLFF.

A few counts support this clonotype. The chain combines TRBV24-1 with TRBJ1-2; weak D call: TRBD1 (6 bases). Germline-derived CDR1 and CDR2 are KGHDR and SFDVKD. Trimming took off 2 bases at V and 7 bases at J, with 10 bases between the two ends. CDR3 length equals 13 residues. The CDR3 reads CATSDSLGAGYTF. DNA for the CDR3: TGTGCCACCAGTGATTCATTGGGGGCTGGCTACACCTTC.

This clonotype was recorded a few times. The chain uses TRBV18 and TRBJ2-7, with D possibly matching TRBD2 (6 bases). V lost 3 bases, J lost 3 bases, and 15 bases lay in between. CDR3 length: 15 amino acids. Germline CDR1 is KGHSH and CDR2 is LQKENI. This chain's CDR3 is CASSPREGGIYEQYV. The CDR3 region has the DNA TGTGCCAGCTCACCTCGGGAAGGCGGGATCTACGAGCAGTACGTC.

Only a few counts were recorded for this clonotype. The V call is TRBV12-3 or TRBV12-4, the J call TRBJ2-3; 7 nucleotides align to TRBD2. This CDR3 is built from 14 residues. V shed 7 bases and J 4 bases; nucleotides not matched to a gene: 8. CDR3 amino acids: CASTSGKRADTQYF. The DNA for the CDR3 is TGTGCCAGCACCAGCGGGAAACGTGCAGATACGCAGTATTTT.

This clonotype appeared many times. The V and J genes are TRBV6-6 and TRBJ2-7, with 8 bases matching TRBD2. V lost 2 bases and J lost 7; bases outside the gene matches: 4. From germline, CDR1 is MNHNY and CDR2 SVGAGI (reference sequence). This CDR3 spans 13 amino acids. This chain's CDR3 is CASSYLIAGEQYV. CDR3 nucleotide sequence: TGTGCCAGCAGTTACCTTATAGCGGGAGAGCAGTACGTC.

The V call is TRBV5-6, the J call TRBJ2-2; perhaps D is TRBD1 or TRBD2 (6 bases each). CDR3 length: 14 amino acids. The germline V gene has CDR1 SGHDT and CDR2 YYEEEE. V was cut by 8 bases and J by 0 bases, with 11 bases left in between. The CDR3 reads CASRGLSNTGELFF. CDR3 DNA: TGTGCCAGTCGGGGGCTTTCGAACACCGGGGAGCTGTTTTTT.

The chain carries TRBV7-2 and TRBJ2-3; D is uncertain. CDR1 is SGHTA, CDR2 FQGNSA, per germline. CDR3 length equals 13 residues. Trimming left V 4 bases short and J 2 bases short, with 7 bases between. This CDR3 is CASSSFYTDTQYF. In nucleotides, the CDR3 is TGTGCCAGCAGCTCCTTCTACACAGATACGCAGTATTTT.